This T cell receptor beta chain was sequenced in a study of T cell repertoires in ileal Crohn's disease. Study overall: Every patient was operated on for stricturing (roughly 60%) or penetrating (about 40%) complications. About half received postoperative treatment, some 10 with thiopurines and 15 to 20 anti-TNF.

TCRdb's copy holds only in-frame clones and misses some; the assay was immunoSEQ multiplex PCR. In the table there are a few thousand clones, 65% to 80% of which are singletons. General observations from the study: Mucosal expansions were suggested to be mainly CD8 T cells. Active smokers at surgery had more clonal expansions than non-smokers.

V gave up 3 bases and J gave up 5 bases, with 11 bases separating them. The germline V gene encodes CDR1 PRHDT and CDR2 FYEKMQ (reference sequence). This CDR3 comprises 13 residues. Concerning this clone: Antigen unknown.

The sequence was obtained from an adult with Crohn's disease. This chain uses TRBV13 with TRBJ2-7, with a tentative D call TRBD1 (5 bases). Sequenced input: ileal tissue. The CDR3 DNA follows: TGTGCCAGCAGCTTTAAGGGGATCGACGAGCAGTACGTC. Residues: CASSFKGIDEQYV.